The 19 T cell receptor beta chains below all came from one sample that was sequenced in a study of beta chain features in type 1 diabetes. The investigators reverse transcribed all of the isolated RNA, so they sequenced expressed TCRB transcripts. Libraries were prepared by immunoSEQ multiplex PCR; TCRdb keeps only in-frame clonotypes and omits some of them. The data contain hundreds of thousands of clones, approximately 12% of them seen just once; the ten biggest clones take up 0.015% to 0.02%. Sequencing used naive CD4+ T cells from blood. These receptors all stem from a man aged 18-30 years in good health.

This CDR3 reads CASTRPQRGSYEQYF. Here the CDR3 DNA reads TGTGCCAGTACCCGTCCTCAGCGGGGCTCCTACGAGCAGTACTTC. The chain has TRBV28 and TRBJ2-7; 7 positions agree with TRBD2. CDR3 length: 15 amino acids. Germline-derived CDR1 and CDR2 are MDHEN and SYDVKM. The V and J ends lost 9 bases and 0 bases, in that order; junction bases with no gene match: 11. The full variable domain, its missing parts supplied by reference TRBV28 and TRBJ2-7, is DVKVTQSSRYLVKRTGEKVFLECVQDMDHENMFWYRQDPGLGLRLIYFSYDVKMKEKGDIPEGYSVSREKKERFSLILESASTNQTSMYLCASTRPQRGSYEQYFGPGTRLTVT.

The V call is TRBV7-2, the J call TRBJ2-1; TRBD2 matches 12 bases. Germline V CDR1 and CDR2: SGHTA, FQGNSA. J gave up 5 bases and V 5 bases, and 4 bases lay outside the gene matches. The CDR3 loop spans 15 amino acids. The CDR3 coding sequence is TGTGCCAGCAGCCCGAGACTAGCGGGGGACAATGAGCAGTTCTTC. Its translation is CASSPRLAGDNEQFF.

This clone was recorded a few times. The V and J genes are TRBV19 and TRBJ1-4; no reliable D call. Germline CDR1 is LNHDA and CDR2 is SQIVND (reference sequence). The length of the CDR3 is 16 residues. V was cut by 6 bases and J by 0 bases, with 14 bases left in between. The CDR3 region has the DNA TGTGCCAGTAGATACCGACCGGGGACAACTAATGAAAAACTGTTTTTT. This translates into CASRYRPGTTNEKLFF.

There are a few counts of this clone. The V gene is TRBV10-3, the J gene TRBJ1-2; 8 bases agree with TRBD1. The CDR3 is made up of 15 amino acids. Germline CDR1 and CDR2: ENHRY and SYGVKD. J gave up 8 bases and V 1 base, and 9 bases lay outside the gene matches. The chain's CDR3 is CAISEYRDRPSGYTF. DNA of the CDR3: TGTGCCATCAGTGAGTACCGGGACAGGCCTAGCGGCTACACCTTC.

This clone was seen a few times. This sequence joins TRBV19 and TRBJ2-5, with D unresolved. Germline V CDR1 and CDR2: LNHDA, SQIVND (reference sequence). CDR3 length: 13 amino acids. The V and J ends lost 4 bases and 4 bases respectively, with 10 bases between them. The CDR3 nucleotides are TGTGCCAGTAGTACCGGAGTAGGAGAGACCCAGTACTTC. It is translated as CASSTGVGETQYF.

The rearrangement links TRBV7-9 to TRBJ2-7; the D is unclear. Germline CDR1 reads SEHNR; CDR2 reads FQNEAQ (reference sequence). V lost 1 base and J lost 6, with 10 bases in between. This CDR3 has 13 amino acids. CDR3 DNA: TGTGCCAGCAGCTTAGAGCCACTATCCGAGCAGTACTTC. The encoded protein is CASSLEPLSEQYF.

CDR3: CASSPGLAGADTQYF. The CDR3 DNA is TGTGCCAGCAGCCCGGGACTAGCGGGAGCGGATACGCAGTATTTT. V gene TRBV28 combines with J gene TRBJ2-3; 14 bases map to TRBD2. Trimming at V came to 6 bases and at J to 6 bases, leaving 5 bases not matched to a gene. Germline CDR1 MDHEN, CDR2 SYDVKM. The CDR3 has 15 amino acids.

This clone was detected only a few times. The chain employs TRBV7-3 and TRBJ2-2; tentatively, D is TRBD1 (6 bases). Germline lookup yields CDR1 SGHTA and CDR2 FQGTGA. V lost 3 bases and J lost 2, with 13 bases in between. The CDR3 runs to 16 residues. CDR3 nucleotide sequence: TGTGCCAGCAGCTTCAATTCCAGGGGAAACACCGGGGAGCTGTTTTTT. Translating gives CASSFNSRGNTGELFF.

J is TRBJ2-7 and V is TRBV7-9; D unclear. The CDR3 covers 14 residues. The germline CDR1 and CDR2 sequences are SEHNR and FQNEAQ (reference sequence). Trimming took off 1 base at V and 0 bases at J, with 7 bases between the two ends. This chain's CDR3 is CASSLGALSYEQYF. CDR3 in DNA: TGTGCCAGCAGCTTAGGGGCACTCTCCTACGAGCAGTACTTC.

In its sample, this clone was seen a few times. V is TRBV9 and J is TRBJ1-4, with D maybe TRBD1 (6 bases). In germline, CDR1 is SGDLS, CDR2 YYNGEE. Trimming cost V 0 bases and J 7 bases, with 10 bases left between them. This CDR3 comprises 14 residues. This CDR3 is CASSVETGGEKLFF. Here the CDR3 DNA reads TGTGCCAGCAGCGTAGAGACAGGAGGTGAAAAACTGTTTTTT.

This chain links TRBV7-6 with TRBJ2-2; D is uncertain. CDR1 SGHVS and CDR2 FNYEAQ come from the germline V gene. This CDR3 has 14 residues. The V end lost 1 base, the J end lost 6 bases, and 9 bases lay between the germline ends. In DNA form, the CDR3 reads TGTGCCAGCAGCTTAGATCGGTTTCCCGGGGAGCTGTTTTTT. This gives the protein CASSLDRFPGELFF.

The V call is TRBV6-5, the J call TRBJ1-1; no reliable D call. V lost 0 bases to trimming and J lost 4 bases, with 6 bases between them. The CDR3 loop spans 13 amino acids. The germline gives CDR1 MNHEY, CDR2 SVGAGI. CDR3 amino acids: CASSYSVSTEAFF. CDR3 nucleotide sequence: TGTGCCAGCAGTTACTCGGTGAGCACTGAAGCTTTCTTT.

V is TRBV28 and J is TRBJ2-3; 9 bases are shared with TRBD1. Germline loops: CDR1 MDHEN, CDR2 SYDVKM. Trimming cost V 3 bases and J 5 bases; bases outside gene matches: 12. The CDR3 is made up of 17 amino acids. The CDR3 sequence: CASSFGTGNVIRDTQYF. DNA of the CDR3: TGTGCCAGCAGTTTCGGGACAGGGAATGTAATCAGAGATACGCAGTATTTT. Full variable domain (outside the CDR3, taken from reference TRBV28 and TRBJ2-3): DVKVTQSSRYLVKRTGEKVFLECVQDMDHENMFWYRQDPGLGLRLIYFSYDVKMKEKGDIPEGYSVSREKKERFSLILESASTNQTSMYLCASSFGTGNVIRDTQYFGPGTRLTVL.

The table lists this clone with a few counts. The chain couples TRBV18 to TRBJ2-2; D possibly corresponds to TRBD1 (5 bases). The CDR3 length is 16 residues. V was clipped by 2 bases and J by 2 bases, with 12 bases between them. Germline V gene sequence: CDR1 KGHSH, CDR2 LQKENI. The CDR3 protein is CASSPVGAPNTGELFF. CDR3 DNA sequence: TGTGCCAGCTCACCAGTAGGGGCACCCAACACCGGGGAGCTGTTTTTT.

The sample holds a few counts of this clone. V gene TRBV2 combines with J gene TRBJ1-6; D not certain. CDR1 SNHLY and CDR2 FYNNEI come from the germline V gene. V shed 10 bases and J shed 6 bases, with 16 bases lying between them. The CDR3 consists of 14 residues. This CDR3 reads CANHVGRSNSPLHF. The CDR3 coding sequence is TGTGCCAACCATGTGGGGAGATCTAATTCACCCCTCCACTTT.

This clone has more than one count but fewer than ten. This chain uses TRBV7-2 with TRBJ1-2, with 10 bases aligning to TRBD1. J was trimmed by 6 bases and V by 5 bases; bases with no gene match: 3. Germline V gene data show CDR1 as SGHTA and CDR2 as FQGNSA. CDR3 length equals 13 residues. CDR3 bases: TGTGCCAGCAGCCTGGACAGGGGGAATGGCTACACCTTC. Translation: CASSLDRGNGYTF.

The chain links TRBV28 to TRBJ1-3; possible D gene TRBD1, 5 bases. Trimming removed 2 bases from V and 2 bases from J, with 7 bases in between. CDR3 length: 14 residues. Looked up from germline, CDR1 is MDHEN and CDR2 is SYDVKM. The CDR3 DNA follows: TGTGCCAGCAGTTTAGGGACTACTGGAAACACCATATATTTT. It codes for CASSLGTTGNTIYF.

The rearrangement links TRBV5-1 to TRBJ2-3, with TRBD1 identical over 7 bases. CDR1 SGHRS and CDR2 YFSETQ come from the germline V gene. V shed 2 bases, J shed 2 bases, and the junction held 8 bases outside the gene matches. The CDR3 totals 16 residues. The CDR3 loop reads CASSLSGGPDTDTQYF. CDR3 bases: TGCGCCAGCAGCTTATCAGGGGGACCAGACACAGATACGCAGTATTTT. Complete variable domain (other parts from reference TRBV5-1 and TRBJ2-3): KAGVTQTPRYLIKTRGQQVTLSCSPISGHRSVSWYQQTPGQGLQFLFEYFSETQRNKGNFPGRFSGRQFSNSRSEMNVSTLELGDSALYLCASSLSGGPDTDTQYFGPGTRLTVL.

The chain carries TRBV5-1 and TRBJ2-5, with 7 bases lining up with TRBD2. The CDR3 spans 15 residues. Germline CDR1 SGHRS, CDR2 YFSETQ. V was clipped by 4 bases and J by 2 bases; unmatched bases: 8. CDR3 in amino acids: CASSPETSEQETQYF. CDR3 DNA: TGCGCCAGCAGCCCAGAAACTAGCGAGCAAGAGACCCAGTACTTC.